This T cell receptor beta chain was recorded in a study of cytomegalovirus exposure and HLA in healthy donors (dated by TCRdb to about 2017). A note on the overall study: An earlier analysis of some 600 of the donors reported over 250 Gb of sequence data and around 120 million unique TCR beta sequences obtained from around 170 million T cells. Rather than drawing on any new phenotypic data, the later analysis identified candidate immune exposures from TCR beta sequences and the way those sequences occurred across donors. Across 398 genotyped donors of the cohort, an average of about 240,000 unique TCR beta nucleotide sequences per donor were sequenced, and 15% to 20% of those sequences were non-productive. Roughly 5 DR-DQ haplotypes were treated as single units for association and clustering because of strong linkage in the cohort. HLA typing covered class I and class II loci at four-digit resolution. A later analysis re-analyzed previously published TCR beta repertoires from 666 donors and added high-resolution HLA genotyping to study TCR occurrence patterns. Besides the first cohort of roughly 660 subjects, a separate validation cohort made up of 120 different subjects was used. All discovery cohort repertoires had been generated using a single sequencing platform. A later genetic analysis took genome-wide SNP genotypes for about 65% of the roughly 670 donors and used that subset as a discovery cohort. To predict cytomegalovirus infection status, the study combined high-throughput TCR immunosequencing, statistical association of individual TCRs with disease status, and machine learning. The aim of the study was to test whether cataloging public T cell receptors could identify signatures of past pathogen exposure. The T cell repertoires of 670 or so subjects were profiled by immunosequencing and related to cytomegalovirus serostatus. Approximately 300 gigabases of sequencing data and 70 million to 95 million unique TCR sequences made up an early release that covered about 640 HLA-typed donors. The genetic ancestry cluster associated with self-reported Caucasian donors included 65% to 90% of the roughly 410 genotyped donors. The number of typed donors differed by locus: about 620-640 for A, B, C, DRB1 and DQB1; 500 to 550 for DQA1; 606 for DPA1; and around 490 for DPB1. Donor age, sex, ethnicity and CMV serostatus were collected together with the repertoire data. To decide whether each TCR beta V gene segment behaved as functional or pseudogenic, an earlier analysis of approximately 620 of the donors relied on high-throughput TCR beta sequencing. Broader findings and caveats from the paper: Immune exposure information for the cohort was limited to CMV serostatus. According to a later genetic analysis, donors in an Asian-associated ancestry cluster had fewer N-insertions in productive TCRs than the roughly 700-donor mean. In a later analysis, HLA-associated TCR beta chains showed more clonal expansion and lower generation probabilities than non-associated chains that were equally common. A further reported finding was that TCR beta sequences accurately predicted the HLA-A and HLA-B alleles for most subjects in the first cohort. Because counts were too low, roughly 17 rarely observed V segments, including chromosome 9 orphons, were left out of the earlier analysis of about 620 of the donors. In vitro tests confirmed that a few of the cytomegalovirus-associated TCR beta chains recognize cytomegalovirus antigens. Correlated functional status among segregating V segments might be attributable to linkage disequilibrium, but an unknown experimental factor could not be ruled out. According to a later analysis, TCR association rates differed among HLA loci, with DRB1 alleles showing the most associated TCRs and HLA-C alleles showing the fewest. Specific HLA alleles were associated with 16,951 TCR beta sequences at a false discovery rate of 0.05 in a later analysis. Broadly in line with IMGT annotations, most TCR beta V segments showed up in productive rearrangements about 90% or about 30% of the time in an earlier analysis of several hundred of the donors. According to a later analysis, parvovirus B19, influenza, CMV and Epstein-Barr virus appeared linked to several top co-occurrence clusters. In the study, about 150 TCR beta chains were listed as associated with cytomegalovirus. Across donors, most TCR sequences were observed very rarely, whereas some public TCRs were present in many individuals. In a later analysis, most CMV-associated TCR beta chains were found to appear HLA-restricted, with HLA associations seemingly driven largely by CMV exposure. It was suggested by the authors that the approach could potentially be generalized to other disease states and immunological phenotypes. Because the 87-base-pair reads could not distinguish some IMGT-functional V segments, including TRBV6-2 and TRBV6-3, those segments were excluded. Cytomegalovirus status was reported to be diagnosed by the classifier with high specificity and sensitivity in both the original and validation cohorts. When HLA alleles, especially DR and DQ, strongly co-occurred, TCR associations were difficult to assign to individual alleles. Because some donors lacked HLA typing at each locus, the association tests relied only on the typed subset. The sequencing pipeline was judged likely to have produced a cluster of highly shared sequence variants as a technical artifact. A later genetic analysis associated a missense DCLRE1C variant with V-gene and J-gene trimming of TCR beta chains, and an independent cohort replicated the association. Roughly uniform sequencing depth across donors was assumed in presence/absence analyses, although this assumption may not hold. This cohort had only TCR beta chains sequenced, and the lack of alpha or paired-chain data limited which features could be detected.

In total, approximately 690 healthy bone marrow donors made up the cohort. All cohort members were sampled while nominally healthy, although unrecorded immune exposures were likely present. The donor tested CMV seropositive, placing the donor among the 289 seropositive members of the cohort. A peripheral blood sample was collected from each donor, and TCR beta sequencing was performed on peripheral blood mononuclear cells. The Qiagen DNeasy Blood Extraction Kit was used to extract genomic DNA from the blood cell samples. The CDR3 goes from the cysteine to the phenylalanine over 14 residues. Kept here is only the CDR3 DNA, which spans 42 bases and is read in frame from base 1. The germline V gene provides CDR1 SGHTS and CDR2 YDEGEE. The germline V end is reduced by 3 bases and the J end by 7 bases; junction bases left unmatched: 7. The library came from the immunoSEQ multiplex PCR assay. The multiplex PCR relied on a mix of 60 forward primers for TCR Vbeta segments and 13 reverse primers for TCR Jbeta segments. The CDR3 region of rearranged TCR beta genes was amplified from genomic DNA by a multiplex PCR assay. The amplified TCR beta libraries were sequenced on the Illumina HiSeq System as 87-base-pair reads. The authors' analysis ran thus. A later analysis tallied 75 million to 85 million unique TCR beta chains across the 660 or so repertoires, and about 10 million of those chains were shared by two or more donors. To remove PCR and sequencing errors, raw reads were error-corrected and collapsed into unique sequences using a nearest-neighbor algorithm that merged closely related sequences. V, D and J gene segments were assigned by aligning CDR3 sequences to IMGT reference sequences. Each retained sequence needed at least a six-nucleotide match to both a V gene segment and a J gene segment. A rearrangement was called productive if the CDR3 had no stop codons and remained in frame with V and J, and every other rearrangement was called non-productive. Following IMGT convention, CDR3 was defined as the stretch from the second conserved V-encoded cysteine to the conserved J-encoded phenylalanine. The earlier analysis of approximately 590 of the donors excluded any sequence lacking an unambiguous match to a single V gene segment. An earlier analysis of fewer than 750 of the donors called V segments functional above 56.7% productive rearrangements and segregating when the between-donor standard deviation exceeded 5%. A statistical classification framework was built to diagnose cytomegalovirus status from the catalog of TCR beta chain sequences. In a later analysis, V and J genes were assigned by comparing TCR nucleotide sequences against IMGT/GENE-DB human TR gene sequences. A later analysis assigned CDR3 sequences and most-parsimonious VDJ recombination scenarios with the TCRdist pipeline. In a later analysis, each TCR beta chain was defined by its CDR3 amino acid sequence together with its V-gene family, and reads without a unique V-gene family were excluded. A later analysis removed roughly 590 highly shared, low-generation-probability nucleotide sequences to deal with suspected cross-contamination and a sequencing artifact. For each public chain, a later analysis derived a clonal expansion index from normalized ranks of inferred template counts within each repertoire. In a later analysis, generation probabilities were computed with a VDJ recombination model fitted to out-of-frame rearrangements, and the resulting probabilities were checked against IGoR. In a later analysis, TCR-TCR, TCR-HLA and TCR-CMV co-occurrence was scored with hypergeometric tests, and a repertoire-size bias correction was applied to TCR pairs. A later analysis estimated false discovery rates by permuting HLA or CMV assignments 20 times. In a later analysis, co-occurring TCRs were grouped using DBSCAN, and TCRdist sequence similarity was added for clustering within HLA-allele-positive subsets. Repertoires with fewer than 30,000 or more than 120,000 public chains were left out of co-occurrence clustering, as were a handful of repertoires with anomalous nucleotide sharing. What TCRdb holds here is the immuneACCESS table cut down to in-frame rearrangements. Part of the clones is not present; checked against another copy, under half of the missing clones reflect an unresolved V gene, and the others are unexplained. D and trimming come from the DNA, and the V and J calls and clone size come from that table. Present in this sample are over 150,000 clones, around 79% of which were seen just once. The ten largest clonotypes hold 7.7% of the sample.

In regard to this clone: This receptor's antigen is unknown. Base qualities are not provided; no much larger clone lies one nucleotide away.

Sequencing input: PBMCs. Rearrangement joined TRBV5-8 to TRBJ1-1, and 9 junction bases match TRBD1. This sequence originates from a man between 25 and 39 years old in good health and CMV-seropositive. The CDR3 sequence is CASSSTGGGDEAFF. Here is the DNA: TGTGCCAGCAGCTCTACAGGGGGCGGGGATGAAGCTTTCTTT.